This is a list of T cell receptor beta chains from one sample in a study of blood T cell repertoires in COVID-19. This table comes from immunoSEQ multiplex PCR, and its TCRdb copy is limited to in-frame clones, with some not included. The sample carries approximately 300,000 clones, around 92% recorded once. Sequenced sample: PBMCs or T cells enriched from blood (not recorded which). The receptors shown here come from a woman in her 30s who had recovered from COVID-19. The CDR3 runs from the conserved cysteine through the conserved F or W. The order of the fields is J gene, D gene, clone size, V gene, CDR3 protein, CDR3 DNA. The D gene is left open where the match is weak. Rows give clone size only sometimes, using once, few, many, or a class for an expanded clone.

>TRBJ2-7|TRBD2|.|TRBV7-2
CASSLAGGAGGSYEQYF
TGTGCCAGCAGCTTAGCAGGTGGGGCGGGAGGCTCGTACGAGCAGTACTTC
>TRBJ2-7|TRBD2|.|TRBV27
CASSLRTSFFDEQYF
TGTGCCAGCAGCCTACGGACTAGCTTTTTCGACGAGCAGTACTTC
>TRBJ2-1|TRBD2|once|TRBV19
CASSVGLAHEQFF
TGTGCCAGTAGTGTCGGACTAGCCCATGAGCAGTTCTTC
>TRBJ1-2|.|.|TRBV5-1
CASSLSGSGVGYTF
TGCGCCAGCAGCTTGAGCGGTTCTGGGGTGGGCTACACCTTC
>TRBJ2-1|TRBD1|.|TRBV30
CARLLFGTGGVLSNNEQFF
TGTGCCAGGTTACTTTTCGGGACAGGGGGGGTACTCAGCAACAATGAGCAGTTCTTC
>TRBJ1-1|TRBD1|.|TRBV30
CAWDREMNTEAFF
TGTGCCTGGGACAGGGAAATGAACACTGAAGCTTTCTTT
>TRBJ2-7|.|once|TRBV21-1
CASSPRTNNSYEQYF
TGTGCCAGCAGCCCACGGACTAACAACTCCTACGAGCAGTACTTC
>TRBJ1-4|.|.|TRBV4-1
CASSQEESTDNEKLFF
TGCGCCAGCAGCCAAGAAGAATCGACAGATAATGAAAAACTGTTTTTT
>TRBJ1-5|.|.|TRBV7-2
CASSLVGRGYSNQPQHF
TGTGCCAGCAGCTTAGTTGGAAGGGGCTACAGCAATCAGCCCCAGCATTTT
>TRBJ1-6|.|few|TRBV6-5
CASSYNRQGNSPLHF
TGTGCCAGCAGTTACAACAGGCAAGGAAATTCACCCCTCCACTTT
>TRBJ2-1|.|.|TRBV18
CASSPPATFLQFF
TGTGCCAGCTCACCACCCGCTACCTTCTTGCAGTTCTTC
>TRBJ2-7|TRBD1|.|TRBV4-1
CASSQGQGSYEQYF
TGCGCCAGCAGCCAAGGACAGGGCTCCTACGAGCAGTACTTC
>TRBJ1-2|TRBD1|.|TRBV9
CASSVASTGGDYGYTF
TGTGCCAGCAGCGTAGCTTCGACAGGGGGCGACTATGGCTACACCTTC
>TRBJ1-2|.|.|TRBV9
CASSAYYGYTF
TGTGCCAGCAGCGCCTACTATGGCTACACCTTC
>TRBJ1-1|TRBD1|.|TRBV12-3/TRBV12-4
CASSGQENTEAFF
TGTGCCAGCAGCGGACAGGAGAACACTGAAGCTTTCTTT